This T cell receptor beta chain comes out of a study of blood T cell repertoires in COVID-19. CDR3 length: 14 residues. Data came from immunoSEQ multiplex PCR; TCRdb stores just in-frame clones and leaves some out. The table shows over 90,000 clones, with about 91% occurring only once. The chain links TRBV21-1 to TRBJ2-3; the table's D gene call, TRBD2, was not cross checked with the DNA. TRBV21-1 is termed a pseudogene. Sequencing was performed on peripheral blood. The receptor's source is a man younger than 30 with acute or convalescent COVID-19. This CDR3 is CASSKTRAGDTQYF. The CDR3 coding sequence is TGTGCCAGCAGCAAAACGAGGGCCGGGGATACGCAGTATTTT.